The 10 T cell receptor beta chains given below trace back to one sample, sequenced in a study of vaccination and CD4 T cells after COVID-19 (dated by TCRdb to between 2022 and 2023). The method was PCR. The sequencer listed for this sample is Illumina iSeq 100. TCR sequencing of DNA from cultured CD4+ T cells used the Oncomine TCR Beta short-read assay at the Johns Hopkins FTIC core. TCRdb cleaned the public reads at Q25 with fastp, built clones with MiXCR and kept in-frame beta chains. Entries are consolidated by CDR3 protein sequence, retaining the most common genes and DNA. Counted in this sample were fewer than 20,000 distinct CDR3 sequences; 52% of them appeared once. Together, the top ten hold 3% to 4.5% of the sample. These receptors' antigens are unknown. The label giving this sample's treatment or condition can be read as: roughly 10-day PBMC culture with coronavirus spike peptide pools or control peptides (ViraFEST assay).

Material: CD4+ T cells from blood, cultured in vitro, obtained before SARS-CoV-2 vaccination. The receptors were sampled from a human donor who had recovered from COVID-19.

This rearrangement joins TRBV11-3 to TRBJ2-5; TRBD2 matches at 8 bases. CDR1 SGHNT and CDR2 YENEEA come from the germline V gene. The ends lost 5 bases at V and 5 bases at J; junction bases unmatched: 10. The CDR3 has 15 residues. The CDR3 region is CASSPKAGGLETQYF. The CDR3 DNA follows: TGTGCCAGCAGCCCAAAGGCGGGGGGATTGGAGACCCAGTACTTC. The full variable domain, in which reference TRBV11-3 and TRBJ2-5 provide the parts outside the CDR3, is EAGVVQSPRYKIIEKKQPVAFWCNPISGHNTLYWYLQNLGQGPELLIRYENEEAVDDSQLPKDRFSAERLKGVDSTLKIQPAELGDSAVYLCASSPKAGGLETQYFGPGTRLLVL.

This clonotype appeared once. This chain uses TRBV24-1 with TRBJ2-1; 9 bases are shared with TRBD1. The CDR3 sequence is 16 residues long. Per germline, CDR1 KGHDR and CDR2 SFDVKD. Trimming at V came to 3 bases and at J to 6 bases, leaving 8 bases not matched to a gene. This CDR3 reads CATSDPSGTGRNEQFF. CDR3 bases: TGTGCCACCAGTGATCCCTCCGGGACAGGGCGCAATGAGCAGTTCTTC.

By share, this clonotype counts as medium-sized. The V gene is TRBV7-8, the J gene TRBJ1-1, with D hard to call. CDR3 length equals 13 residues. Trimming pared 8 bases from V and 1 base from J, leaving 11 bases between. Germline V gene lookup returns CDR1 SGHVS and CDR2 FQNEAQ. Written as DNA, the CDR3 is TGTGCCAGCGGAAGAATGACGAACACTGAAGCTTTCTTT. Encoded protein: CASGRMTNTEAFF.

V is TRBV2 and J is TRBJ2-5, with TRBD2 matching over 13 bases. After removal of 6 bases from V and 2 bases from J, the junction contained 3 bases not matched to a gene. Per germline, CDR1 SNHLY and CDR2 FYNNEI. The CDR3 spans 15 residues. CDR3 amino acids: CASRGLAGDQETQYF. CDR3 coding DNA: TGTGCCAGCAGAGGACTAGCGGGAGATCAAGAGACCCAGTACTTC.

This clonotype showed up just a few times. This sequence joins TRBV6-1 and TRBJ2-7; a weak D match, TRBD2 (5 bases). The CDR3 has 13 amino acids. V dropped 6 bases and J dropped 3 bases, with 12 bases sitting between them. CDR1 and CDR2 (germline): MNHNS, SASEGT. CDR3 nucleotide sequence: TGTGCCAGCAGACGAGCGGAGCGCTACGAGCAGTACTTC. Protein: CASRRAERYEQYF.

V and J are TRBV20-1 and TRBJ2-7, with D unclear. Trimming took 6 bases from V and 3 from J, leaving 15 bases between them. The germline V gene encodes CDR1 DFQATT and CDR2 SNEGSKA (reference sequence). The CDR3 is made up of 13 amino acids. CDR3 protein: CSAKGPGNYEQYF. The CDR3 DNA reads TGCAGTGCGAAGGGTCCAGGAAACTACGAGCAGTACTTC.

A single count supports this clonotype. The chain joins TRBV28 to TRBJ1-2; a weak D match, TRBD1 (6 bases). CDR1 is MDHEN, CDR2 SYDVKM, per germline. Trimming cost V 6 bases and J 4 bases, with 15 bases left between them. The CDR3 is made up of 14 amino acids. The CDR3 reads CASRGTPNFYGYTF. The CDR3 coding sequence is TGTGCCAGCAGGGGGACACCAAATTTCTATGGCTACACCTTC.

V and J are TRBV6-2 or TRBV6-3 and TRBJ2-6, with unresolved D. The CDR3 spans 13 residues. CDR1 and CDR2 from the germline V gene are MNHEY and SVGEGT. The V and J ends lost 10 bases and 0 bases respectively, with 7 bases between them. CDR3 in amino acids: CATHSSGANVLTF. The CDR3 DNA is TGTGCCACTCACAGCTCTGGGGCCAACGTCCTGACTTTC.

The chain is built from TRBV25-1 and TRBJ1-1; D gene unclear. Looked up from germline, CDR1 is MGHDK and CDR2 is SYGVNS. The CDR3 consists of 11 residues. V shed 9 bases and J shed 5 bases, with 10 bases lying between them. CDR3 sequence (DNA): TGTGCCAGAAGGGCGGCGACTGAAGCTTTCTTT. As protein: CARRAATEAFF. Combining the CDR3 with reference TRBV25-1 and TRBJ1-1 gives the whole variable domain EADIYQTPRYLVIGTGKKITLECSQTMGHDKMYWYQQDPGMELHLIHYSYGVNSTEKGDLSSESTVSRIRTEHFPLTLESARPSHTSQYLCARRAATEAFFGQGTRLTVV.

This chain links TRBV12-3 or TRBV12-4 with TRBJ1-1; D unresolved. This CDR3 is built from 14 residues. The ends were cut back, 4 bases at V and 4 bases at J, with 13 bases in the middle. In DNA form, the CDR3 reads TGTGCCAGCAGTTCTCGGGGTGAGAGCACTGAAGCTTTCTTT. Encoded protein: CASSSRGESTEAFF.